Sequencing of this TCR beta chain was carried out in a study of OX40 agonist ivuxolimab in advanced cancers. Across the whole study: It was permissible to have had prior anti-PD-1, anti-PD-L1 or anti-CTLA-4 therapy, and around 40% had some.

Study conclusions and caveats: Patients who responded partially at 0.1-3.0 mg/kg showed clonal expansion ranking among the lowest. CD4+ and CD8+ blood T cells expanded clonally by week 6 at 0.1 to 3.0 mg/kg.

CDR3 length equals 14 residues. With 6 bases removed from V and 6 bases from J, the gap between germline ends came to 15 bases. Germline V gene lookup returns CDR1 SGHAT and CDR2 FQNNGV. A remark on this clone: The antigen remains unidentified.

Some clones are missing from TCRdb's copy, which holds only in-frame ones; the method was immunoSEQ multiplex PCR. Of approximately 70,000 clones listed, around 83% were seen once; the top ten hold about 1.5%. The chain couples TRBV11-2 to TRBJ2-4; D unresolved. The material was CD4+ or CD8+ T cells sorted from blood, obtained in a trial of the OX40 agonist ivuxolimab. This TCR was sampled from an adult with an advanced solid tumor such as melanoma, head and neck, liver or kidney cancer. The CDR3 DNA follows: TGTGCCAGCAGACACTTAAGAAAGGGAAACATTCAGTACTTC. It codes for CASRHLRKGNIQYF.